This T cell receptor beta chain was recovered during a study of T cell responses to AZD1222 COVID-19 vaccine. Study-level findings and limits: There were mostly white British donors and more females than males, and clonal diversity was possibly underestimated.

This clone was counted a single time. Its antigen is unknown. Libraries were prepared by immunoSEQ multiplex PCR; TCRdb keeps only in-frame clonotypes and omits some of them. The data contain 110,000 or so clones, approximately 90% of them singletons. Between the trimmed V and J ends, which lost 3 bases and 1 base, there was a span of 7 bases. Germline V lookup: CDR1 SGHDT, CDR2 YYEEEE. The CDR3 sequence is 13 residues long. The specimen was peripheral blood, collected 28 days after the second AZD1222 dose. The sequence was obtained from an adult who received the AZD1222 COVID-19 vaccine. This rearrangement joins TRBV5-6 to TRBJ1-2; D ambiguous. The CDR3, as DNA: TGTGCCAGCAGCTCGGGTTTTAACTATGGCTACACCTTC. Protein sequence: CASSSGFNYGYTF.